These 5 T cell receptor beta chains share one sample of origin, sequenced in a study of T cell clonality in common variable immunodeficiency (dated by TCRdb to the mid-2010s). The library was built by means of the immunoSEQ multiplex PCR assay. As stored in TCRdb, this immuneACCESS dataset retains in-frame rearrangements with V and J assigned. A fraction of the clones does not appear; measured against another copy, unresolved V genes explain less than half of the discrepancy, and the remainder lacks a known reason. The data for this sample show approximately 56,000 clones, each detected more than once. The ten most abundant clones make up approximately 2% of the sample. Input material: peripheral blood mononuclear cells. The receptor set was obtained from a person between 18 and 70 years old in good health.

This clone was found many times. The read stops 3 residues short of the end of the CDR3; the missing end is completed from the germline J gene. V usage is TRBV7-8 and J usage is TRBJ2-7; D call uncertain. Trimming removed 4 bases from V and 3 bases from J, with 7 bases in between. Germline assignment: CDR1 SGHVS and CDR2 FQNEAQ. CDR3 size: 12 residues. The sequenced CDR3 bases are TGTGCCAGCAGCTCCGTTATCTACGAG. Its translation is CASSSVIYE. In full, the CDR3 reads CASSSVIYEQYF.

This clone was recorded a few times. The read terminates 3 residues ahead of where the CDR3 ends, so the germline J gene completes it. The chain links TRBV7-9 to TRBJ2-7; possible D gene TRBD1, 6 bases. Trimming shortened V by 1 base and J by 0 bases, and 10 bases separated the two germline ends. CDR1 is SEHNR, CDR2 FQNEAQ, per germline (reference sequence). The CDR3 length is 15 residues. The CDR3 bases that were read are TGTGCCAGCAGCTTAGAGGGGGAGCTCTCCTACGAG. Encoded protein: CASSLEGELSYE. Given in full, the CDR3 is CASSLEGELSYEQYF.

This clone has a count of ten or more. The read stops 3 residues short of the end of the CDR3; the missing end is completed from the germline J gene. The J gene is TRBJ2-1, the V gene TRBV19; TRBD2 aligns across 9 bases. CDR1 LNHDA and CDR2 SQIVND come from the germline V gene (reference sequence). The CDR3 totals 15 residues. The V gene end was trimmed by 5 bases and the J gene end by 5 bases; junction bases not matched to a gene: 7. The part of the CDR3 DNA that was read is TGTGCCAGTAGTGTTCTAGCGGGGATAGACAATGAG. Its translation: CASSVLAGIDNE. The CDR3 as a whole reads CASSVLAGIDNEQFF.

There are many counts of this clone. The read ends 3 residues before the CDR3 terminus; that terminus is restored from the germline J gene. The rearrangement joins TRBV30 to TRBJ2-5; 8 bases are a match to TRBD2. The J segment lost 4 bases and the V segment lost 0 bases, leaving 1 base of the junction unmatched. The germline V gene encodes CDR1 GTSNPN and CDR2 SVGIG (reference sequence). The CDR3 contains 13 residues. The CDR3 is CAWSVLAGETQYF. CDR3 DNA, as far as it was read: TGTGCCTGGAGTGTTCTAGCGGGAGAGACC.

This clone occurred many times. From the germline J gene comes the end of the CDR3, since the read stops 3 residues before it. V is TRBV5-1 and J is TRBJ2-1; 11 bases map to TRBD2. CDR1 SGHRS and CDR2 YFSETQ come from the germline V gene. The CDR3 has 15 amino acids. The V gene end was trimmed by 4 bases and the J gene end by 5 bases; junction bases not matched to a gene: 5. Incomplete CDR3 DNA: TGCGCCAGCAGCAAGGGACTAGCGGTTAACAATGAG. Its translation is CASSKGLAVNNE. Given in full, the CDR3 is CASSKGLAVNNEQFF.